This TCR beta chain emerged from a study of cytomegalovirus exposure and HLA in healthy donors (dated by TCRdb to the late 2010s). In the study overall: According to an earlier analysis of a few hundred of the donors, 150 million to 200 million T cells yielded over 90 million unique TCR beta sequences and approximately 300 Gb of sequence data. The T cell repertoires of some 700 subjects were profiled by immunosequencing and related to cytomegalovirus serostatus. Rather than using new phenotypic data, the later analysis identified candidate immune exposures from TCR beta sequences and from how often those sequences occurred across donors. An early release covering over 500 HLA-typed donors comprised 300 to 350 gigabases of sequencing data and about 90 million unique TCR sequences. HLA typing covered class I and class II loci at four-digit resolution. A separate validation cohort of approximately 120 different subjects was used in addition to the roughly 670-subject first cohort. Donor age, sex, ethnicity and CMV serostatus were collected together with the repertoire data. Among some 400 genotyped donors of the cohort, an average of approximately 220,000 unique TCR beta nucleotide sequences was sequenced per donor, of which about 20% were non-productive. Genome-wide SNP genotypes for about 55% of the 666 donors were used in a later genetic analysis, which treated that subset as a discovery cohort. An earlier analysis of 587 of the donors used high-throughput TCR beta sequencing to judge whether each TCR beta V gene segment behaved as functional or pseudogenic. The study was designed to test whether signatures of past pathogen exposure could be identified by cataloging public T cell receptors. In a later analysis, previously published TCR beta repertoires from several hundred donors were re-analyzed and high-resolution HLA genotyping was added so that TCR occurrence patterns could be studied. The number of donors typed differed by locus, with about 629-640 for A, B, C, DRB1 and DQB1, roughly 520 for DQA1, 606 for DPA1, and around 430 for DPB1. All discovery cohort repertoires had been generated using a single sequencing platform. Of the roughly 400 genotyped donors, approximately 80% fell in the genetic ancestry cluster associated with self-reported Caucasian donors. A handful of DR-DQ haplotypes were handled as single units for association and clustering because linkage in the cohort was strong. High-throughput TCR immunosequencing, statistical association of individual TCRs with disease status, and machine learning were combined to predict cytomegalovirus infection status. What the study reported, not specific to this receptor: According to the authors, the approach could potentially be generalized to other disease states and immunological phenotypes. In a later genetic analysis, fewer N-insertions in productive TCRs were reported among donors in an Asian-associated ancestry cluster than the 666-donor mean. A cluster of highly shared sequence variants was judged likely to represent a technical artifact of the sequencing pipeline. Sequencing depth was assumed to be roughly uniform across donors in the presence/absence analyses, though that assumption may not hold. A later analysis found that most CMV-associated TCR beta chains appeared HLA-restricted, with HLA associations seemingly driven largely by CMV exposure. The cohort was sequenced for TCR beta chains only, and without alpha or paired-chain data the features that could be detected were limited. The classifier was reported to diagnose cytomegalovirus status with high specificity and sensitivity in both the original cohort and the validation cohort. For the cohort, immune exposure information was limited to CMV serostatus. Linkage disequilibrium might explain the correlated functional status among segregating V segments, but an unknown experimental factor could not be ruled out. Around 16 rarely observed V segments, including chromosome 9 orphons, were excluded from the earlier analysis of about 600 of the donors because counts were too low. Specific HLA alleles were associated with 15,000 to 20,000 TCR beta sequences at a false discovery rate of 0.05 in a later analysis. Across donors, most TCR sequences were observed very rarely, whereas some public TCRs were present in many individuals. The study gave a list of some 150 TCR beta chains associated with cytomegalovirus. In an earlier analysis of roughly 500 of the donors, most TCR beta V segments appeared in productive rearrangements about 87% or about 30% of the time, broadly matching IMGT annotations. According to a later analysis, TCR association rates differed among HLA loci, with DRB1 alleles showing the most associated TCRs and HLA-C alleles showing the fewest. A further reported finding was that TCR beta sequences accurately predicted the HLA-A and HLA-B alleles for most subjects in the first cohort. In a later analysis, several top co-occurrence clusters were reported to appear linked to parvovirus B19, influenza, CMV and Epstein-Barr virus. When HLA alleles, especially DR and DQ, strongly co-occurred, TCR associations were difficult to assign to individual alleles. Compared with equally common non-associated chains, HLA-associated TCR beta chains in a later analysis were more clonally expanded and had lower generation probabilities. A later genetic analysis associated a missense DCLRE1C variant with V-gene and J-gene trimming of TCR beta chains, and an independent cohort replicated the association. Because HLA typing was unavailable for some donors at each locus, only the typed subset was used in association tests. A few of the identified cytomegalovirus-associated TCR beta chains were confirmed in vitro to be specific for cytomegalovirus antigens.

Comments on this clone: The clone's antigen remains unknown. No per-base quality is available; no much larger clone lies one base away.

Preparation of the library involved the immunoSEQ multiplex PCR assay. For the multiplex PCR, a mixture combining 60 forward primers for TCR Vbeta segments and 13 reverse primers for TCR Jbeta segments was used. The CDR3 region of rearranged TCR beta genes was amplified from genomic DNA by a multiplex PCR assay. The amplified TCR beta libraries were sequenced on the Illumina HiSeq System as 87-base-pair reads. The paper's data handling went like this. In a later analysis, around 80 million unique TCR beta chains were counted across the 650 to 750 repertoires, and some 10 million of these chains were shared by at least two donors. Raw reads were error-corrected and collapsed into unique sequences with a nearest-neighbor algorithm that merged closely related sequences to remove PCR and sequencing errors. Alignment of CDR3 sequences to IMGT reference sequences was used to assign V, D and J gene segments. For a sequence to be retained, at least a six-nucleotide match to both a V gene segment and a J gene segment was required. A rearrangement was called productive if the CDR3 had no stop codons and remained in frame with V and J, and every other rearrangement was called non-productive. CDR3 was defined by IMGT convention, running from the second conserved V-encoded cysteine to the conserved J-encoded phenylalanine. The earlier analysis of some 550 of the donors excluded any sequence lacking an unambiguous match to a single V gene segment. In an earlier analysis of almost 600 of the donors, a V segment was called functional when productive rearrangements were above 56.7%, and segregating when the standard deviation between donors exceeded 5%. A statistical classification framework was built to diagnose cytomegalovirus status from the catalog of TCR beta chain sequences. In a later analysis, V and J genes were assigned by comparing TCR nucleotide sequences against IMGT/GENE-DB human TR gene sequences. The TCRdist pipeline was used in a later analysis to assign CDR3 sequences and most-parsimonious VDJ recombination scenarios. In a later analysis, each TCR beta chain was defined by its CDR3 amino acid sequence together with its V-gene family, and reads lacking a unique V-gene family were excluded. As a way to deal with suspected cross-contamination and a sequencing artifact, a later analysis dropped approximately 570 nucleotide sequences that were highly shared and had low generation probability. In a later analysis, a clonal expansion index for each public chain was calculated from normalized within-repertoire ranks of inferred template counts. A later analysis computed generation probabilities with a VDJ recombination model fitted to out-of-frame rearrangements, and checked the results against IGoR. In a later analysis, hypergeometric tests were used to score TCR-TCR, TCR-HLA and TCR-CMV co-occurrence, with a repertoire-size bias correction applied to TCR pairs. A later analysis estimated false discovery rates by permuting HLA or CMV assignments 20 times. In a later analysis, co-occurring TCRs were grouped using DBSCAN, with TCRdist sequence similarity added in when clustering inside HLA-allele-positive subsets. Repertoires with fewer than 30,000 or more than 120,000 public chains were left out of co-occurrence clustering, as were roughly five repertoires with anomalous nucleotide sharing. TCRdb provides this immuneACCESS table in a form limited to in-frame rearrangements. Some clones are lacking; in checked studies, under half of them reflect an unresolved V gene, and why the rest are absent is not known. Clone size and V and J calls were adopted from that table, with D and trimming inferred from the DNA. The sample has about 160,000 clones on record, around 79% of them singletons. About 2.3% of the sample belongs to the ten largest clones.

The cohort consisted of some 730 healthy bone marrow donors. At the time of sampling, all cohort members were nominally healthy, though unrecorded immune exposures were likely present. The donor was CMV seronegative and belonged to the group of around 350 seronegative cohort members. A peripheral blood sample was provided by each donor, and peripheral blood mononuclear cells were used for TCR beta sequencing. Genomic DNA was extracted from the blood cell samples with the Qiagen DNeasy Blood Extraction Kit. Material for sequencing was PBMCs. This TCR came from a female donor in good health and CMV-seronegative.

The CDR3 region has the sequence CASSGEGLAGGRETQYF. The nucleotide sequence reads as follows: TGTGCCAGCAGCGGGGAGGGACTAGCGGGGGGGAGGGAGACCCAGTACTTC. This sequence uses TRBV4-2 and TRBJ2-5, with 16 bases in between that match TRBD2. From the cysteine up to the phenylalanine, the CDR3 has a length of 17 residues. Here the CDR3 DNA is all that survives: 51 bases in frame from base 1. Trimming removed 5 bases from V and 5 bases from J; the gene matches leave 8 bases unexplained. The germline V gene yields LGHNA for CDR1 and YNFKEQ for CDR2.